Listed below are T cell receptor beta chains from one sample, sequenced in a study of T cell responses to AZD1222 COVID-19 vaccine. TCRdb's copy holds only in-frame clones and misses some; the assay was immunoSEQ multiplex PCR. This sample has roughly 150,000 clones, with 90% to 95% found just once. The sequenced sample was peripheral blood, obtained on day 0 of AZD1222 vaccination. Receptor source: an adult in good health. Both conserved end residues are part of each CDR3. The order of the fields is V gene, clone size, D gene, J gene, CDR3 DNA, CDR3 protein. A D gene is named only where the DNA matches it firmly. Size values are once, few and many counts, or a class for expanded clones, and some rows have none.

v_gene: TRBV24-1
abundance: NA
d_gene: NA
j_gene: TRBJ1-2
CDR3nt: TGTGCCACCAGTGATCAGGGGAACTATGGCTACACCTTC
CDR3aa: CATSDQGNYGYTF

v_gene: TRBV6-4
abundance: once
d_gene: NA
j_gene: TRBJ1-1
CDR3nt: TGTGCCAGCAGTGACTGGCGCAGCCTAAACACTGAAGCTTTCTTT
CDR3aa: CASSDWRSLNTEAFF

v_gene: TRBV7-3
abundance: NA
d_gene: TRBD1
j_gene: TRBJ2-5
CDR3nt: TGTGCCAGCAGCGCGACGGACAGGGGAGGGCAAGAGACCCAGTACTTC
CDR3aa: CASSATDRGGQETQYF

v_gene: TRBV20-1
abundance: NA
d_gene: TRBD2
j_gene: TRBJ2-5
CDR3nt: TGCAGTGCTAGTGGGGGACTAGCGGGAGCCCTGTTTCAAGAGACCCAGTACTTC
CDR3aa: CSASGGLAGALFQETQYF

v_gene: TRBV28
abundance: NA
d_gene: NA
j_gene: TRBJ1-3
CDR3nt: TGTGCCAGCAGTTTGGGACTTAGCTCTGGAAACACCATATATTTT
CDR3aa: CASSLGLSSGNTIYF

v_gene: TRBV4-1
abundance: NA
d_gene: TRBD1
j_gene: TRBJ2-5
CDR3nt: TGCGCCAGCAGCCAAGAGGCCCCCCCCTACAGGGGGACGGGCCAAGAGACCCAGTACTTC
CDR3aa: CASSQEAPPYRGTGQETQYF

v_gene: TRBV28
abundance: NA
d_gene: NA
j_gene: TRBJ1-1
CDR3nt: TGTGCCAGCAGAAGAATGACCGGGACAGAAGCTTTCTTT
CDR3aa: CASRRMTGTEAFF

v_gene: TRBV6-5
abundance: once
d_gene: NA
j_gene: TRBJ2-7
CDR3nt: TGTGCCAGCAGTTCTCGTGACAGCTTCTACGAGCAGTACTTC
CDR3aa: CASSSRDSFYEQYF

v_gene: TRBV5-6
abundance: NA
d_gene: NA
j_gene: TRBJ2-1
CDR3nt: TGTGCCAGCAGCGAGGCCTCCTACAATGAGCAGTTCTTC
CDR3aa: CASSEASYNEQFF

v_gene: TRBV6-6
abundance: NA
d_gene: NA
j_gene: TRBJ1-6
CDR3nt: TGTGCCAGCAGTTACGTCAATTCACCCCTCCACTTT
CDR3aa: CASSYVNSPLHF

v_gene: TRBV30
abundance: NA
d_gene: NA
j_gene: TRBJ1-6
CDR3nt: TGTGCCTGGATGAACAGTCGGACCCTCCACTTT
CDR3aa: CAWMNSRTLHF

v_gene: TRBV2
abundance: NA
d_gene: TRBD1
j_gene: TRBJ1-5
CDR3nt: TGTGCCAGCAGGCTGGGCAGGGGGTTGAATCAGCCCCAGCATTTT
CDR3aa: CASRLGRGLNQPQHF

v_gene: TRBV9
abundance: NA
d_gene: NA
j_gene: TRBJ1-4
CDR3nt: TGTGCCAGCAGCGTAGCGAGCTCAACTAATGAAAAACTGTTTTTT
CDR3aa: CASSVASSTNEKLFF

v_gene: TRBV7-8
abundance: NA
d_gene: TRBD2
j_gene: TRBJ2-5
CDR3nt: TGTGCCAGCAGCTTAGTAGGGACTAGAAGGGAGACCCAGTACTTC
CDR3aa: CASSLVGTRRETQYF

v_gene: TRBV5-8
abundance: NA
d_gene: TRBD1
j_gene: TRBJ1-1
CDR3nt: TGTGCCAGCAGCTTGTTAATGACAGGGCCGAACACTGAAGCTTTCTTT
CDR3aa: CASSLLMTGPNTEAFF

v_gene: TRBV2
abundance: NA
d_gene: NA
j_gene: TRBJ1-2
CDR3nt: TGTGCCAGCAGCCAACTGGGGGGCACATATGGCTACACCTTC
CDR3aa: CASSQLGGTYGYTF

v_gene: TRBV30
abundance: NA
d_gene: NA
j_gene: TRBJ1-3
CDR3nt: TGTGCCTGGAGTTGGGACTTCCGAGGAGGAAACACCATATATTTT
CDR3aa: CAWSWDFRGGNTIYF

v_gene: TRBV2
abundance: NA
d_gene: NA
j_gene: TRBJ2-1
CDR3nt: TGTGCCAGCAGTGAAGCTAGACGCCCACATGAGCAGTTCTTC
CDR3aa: CASSEARRPHEQFF

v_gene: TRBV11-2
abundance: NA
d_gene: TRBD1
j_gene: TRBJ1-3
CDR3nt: TGTGCCAGCAGCCATCGACAGGGCTCTGGAAACACCATATATTTT
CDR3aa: CASSHRQGSGNTIYF

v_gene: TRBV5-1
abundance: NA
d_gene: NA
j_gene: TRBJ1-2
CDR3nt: TGCGCCAGCAGCGCTGTGACAGAAAACTATGGCTACACCTTC
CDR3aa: CASSAVTENYGYTF

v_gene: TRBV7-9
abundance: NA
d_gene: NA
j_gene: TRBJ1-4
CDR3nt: TGTGCCAGCAGCTCTGGACAGTTAAATACTAATGAAAAACTGTTTTTT
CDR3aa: CASSSGQLNTNEKLFF

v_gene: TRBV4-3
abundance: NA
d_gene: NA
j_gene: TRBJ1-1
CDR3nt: TGCGCCAGCAGCAGGGACGCAGGGCCGGTCACTGAAGCTTTCTTT
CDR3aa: CASSRDAGPVTEAFF

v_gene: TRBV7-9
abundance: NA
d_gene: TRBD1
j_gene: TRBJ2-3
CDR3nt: TGTGCCAGCACTTCCCGGACAGGCATCGGTACGCAGTATTTT
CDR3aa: CASTSRTGIGTQYF

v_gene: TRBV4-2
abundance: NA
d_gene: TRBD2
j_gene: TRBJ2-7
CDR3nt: TGTGCCAGCAGCCCTAACCGACTAGCGGGAGATGTTTACGAGCAGTACTTC
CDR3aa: CASSPNRLAGDVYEQYF

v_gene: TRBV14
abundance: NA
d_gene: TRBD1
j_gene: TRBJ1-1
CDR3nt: TGTGCCAGCAGCCGCAACAGGGGGTGGGTGAACACTGAAGCTTTCTTT
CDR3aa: CASSRNRGWVNTEAFF

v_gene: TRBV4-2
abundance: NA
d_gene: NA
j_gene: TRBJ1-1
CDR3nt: TGTGCCAGCAGCCAAGATACGGGGAGCACTGAAGCTTTCTTT
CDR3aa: CASSQDTGSTEAFF

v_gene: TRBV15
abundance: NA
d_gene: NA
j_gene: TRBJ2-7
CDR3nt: TGTGCCACCAGCACAGACAGGACCTCCTACGAGCAGTACTTC
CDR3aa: CATSTDRTSYEQYF

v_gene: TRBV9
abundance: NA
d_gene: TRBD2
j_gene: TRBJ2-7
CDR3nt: TGTGCCAGCAGCGTAGCTACGGGGGGAGCCTACGAGCAGTACTTC
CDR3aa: CASSVATGGAYEQYF

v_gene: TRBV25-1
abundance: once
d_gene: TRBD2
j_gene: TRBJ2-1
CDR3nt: TGTGCCAGCACTGCGGGAGGGCCAAATGAGCAGTTCTTC
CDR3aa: CASTAGGPNEQFF

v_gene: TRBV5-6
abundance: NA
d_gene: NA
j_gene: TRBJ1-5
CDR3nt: TGTGCCAGCAGCTTGGTCGGGAGCAATCAGCCCCAGCATTTT
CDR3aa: CASSLVGSNQPQHF

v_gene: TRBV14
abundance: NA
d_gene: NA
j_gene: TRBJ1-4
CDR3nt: TGTGCCAGCAGCCAAAACTTCGGCACTAATGAAAAACTGTTTTTT
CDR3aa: CASSQNFGTNEKLFF

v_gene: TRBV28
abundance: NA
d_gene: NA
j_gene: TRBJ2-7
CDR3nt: TGTGCCAGCCATCGGGCAGGGGAGCGCGAGCAGTACTTC
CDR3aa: CASHRAGEREQYF

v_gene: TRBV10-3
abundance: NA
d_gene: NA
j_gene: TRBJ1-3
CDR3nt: TGTGCCATCAGTGCAAGTGGAAACACCATATATTTT
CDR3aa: CAISASGNTIYF

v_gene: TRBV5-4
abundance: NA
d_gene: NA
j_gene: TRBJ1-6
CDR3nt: TGTGCCAGCAGCTTGGAGGGGGGGGCGGTGAGTTCACCCCTCCACTTT
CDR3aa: CASSLEGGAVSSPLHF

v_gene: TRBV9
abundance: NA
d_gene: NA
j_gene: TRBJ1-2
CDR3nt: TGTGCCAGCAGCGATGCTCCCTCGAAGGGCTACACCTTC
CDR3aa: CASSDAPSKGYTF

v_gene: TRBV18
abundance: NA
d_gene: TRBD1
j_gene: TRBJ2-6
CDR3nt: TGTGCCAGCTCACCCCGGACAGGGCAAGGCGCTGGGGCCAACGTCCTGACTTTC
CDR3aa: CASSPRTGQGAGANVLTF

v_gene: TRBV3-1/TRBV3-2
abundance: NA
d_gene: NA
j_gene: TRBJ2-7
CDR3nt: TGTGCCAGCAGCCAACAGGCCACCTACGAGCAGTACTTC
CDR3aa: CASSQQATYEQYF

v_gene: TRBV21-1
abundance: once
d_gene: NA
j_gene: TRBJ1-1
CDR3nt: TGTGCCAGCAGCACCTCTCAGGGAGCCAGGGGGCGTGGAGGGAACACTGAAGCTTTCTTT
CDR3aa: CASSTSQGARGRGGNTEAFF

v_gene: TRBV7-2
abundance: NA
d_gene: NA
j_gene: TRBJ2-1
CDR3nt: TGTGCCAGCAGCTTGACCTCCACGGGAAACTCTCGAAAGCAGTTCTTC
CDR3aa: CASSLTSTGNSRKQFF

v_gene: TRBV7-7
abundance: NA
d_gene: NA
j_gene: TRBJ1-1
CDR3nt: TGTGCCAGCACCGAACAAAATCGGGGCAGGCCTAACACTGAAGCTTTCTTT
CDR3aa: CASTEQNRGRPNTEAFF

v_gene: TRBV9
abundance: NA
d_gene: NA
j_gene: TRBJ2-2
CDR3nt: TGTGCCAGCAGCGTAGCGGGCGTGACCGGGGAGCTGTTTTTT
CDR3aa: CASSVAGVTGELFF

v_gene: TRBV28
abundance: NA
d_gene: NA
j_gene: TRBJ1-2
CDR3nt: TGTGCCAGCAGTTCAGGGGACTATGGCTACACCTTC
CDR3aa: CASSSGDYGYTF

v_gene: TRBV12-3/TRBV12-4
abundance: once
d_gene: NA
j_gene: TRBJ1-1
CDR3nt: TGTGCCAGCAGAATGAACACTGAAGCTTTCTTT
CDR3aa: CASRMNTEAFF

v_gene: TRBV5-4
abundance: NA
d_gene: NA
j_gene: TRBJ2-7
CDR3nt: TGTGCCAGCAGCGCGGGAGGGACAGGGTTGGACGAGCAGTACTTC
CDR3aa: CASSAGGTGLDEQYF